The 4 T cell receptor beta chains in this list originate from one sample, sequenced in a study of T cell repertoires in cytomegalovirus infection. TCRdb recomputed calls from the reads with MiXCR, one row per CDR3 protein. Seen here are about 310,000 distinct CDR3 sequences, 20% to 30% observed once, and the top ten hold 13%. No antigens are known for them. The material sequenced was cultured PBMCs, taken from culture after CMV antigen stimulation. The source is a human donor in good health (CMV status not recorded). Some clones in this sample may be carry-over from other donors' samples.

V usage is TRBV7-3 and J usage is TRBJ1-3, with D maybe TRBD1 (5 bases). Trimming removed 7 bases at V and 2 bases at J, with 12 bases between. The CDR3 is made up of 14 amino acids. Germline lookup yields CDR1 SGHTA and CDR2 FQGTGA. CDR3 bases: TGTGCCAGCACCCAGGGAAGGACTGGAAACACCATATATTTT. It translates to CASTQGRTGNTIYF. The full variable domain, with the rest looked up from reference TRBV7-3 and TRBJ1-3, is GAGVSQTPSNKVTEKGKYVELRCDPISGHTALYWYRQSLGQGPEFLIYFQGTGAADDSGLPNDRFFAVRPEGSVSTLKIQRTERGDSAVYLCASTQGRTGNTIYFGEGSWLTVV.

This clonotype was counted only a few times. The V gene is TRBV12-3 or TRBV12-4, the J gene TRBJ2-1, with 8 bases aligning to TRBD2. The V and J ends lost 2 bases and 6 bases, in that order; junction bases with no gene match: 12. CDR3 length: 17 residues. CDR3 region: CASSLITGAGGPNEQFF. CDR3 DNA sequence: TGTGCCAGCAGTTTAATAACGGGGGCGGGAGGACCCAATGAGCAGTTCTTC.

The chain uses TRBV24-1 and TRBJ2-1, with 11 bases aligning to TRBD2. CDR3 length: 15 amino acids. Per germline, CDR1 KGHDR and CDR2 SFDVKD. V gave up 4 bases and J gave up 7 bases; unmatched junction bases: 5. The CDR3 DNA reads as TGTGCCACCAGTGACACTAGCGGGAGTGGGAATGAGCAGTTCTTC. As protein: CATSDTSGSGNEQFF.

This sequence joins TRBV4-3 and TRBJ2-4; D might be TRBD1 (6 bases). The CDR3 is 15 amino acids. Germline V lookup: CDR1 LGHNA, CDR2 YSLEER. V was shortened by 0 bases and J by 2 bases, with 8 bases between the two germline ends. The CDR3 region is CASSQEGATKNIQYF. In DNA, the CDR3 is TGCGCCAGCAGCCAAGAGGGGGCCACCAAAAACATTCAGTACTTC.